This T cell receptor beta chain was sequenced in a study of cytomegalovirus exposure and HLA in healthy donors. At the level of the study: Findings of an earlier analysis included some 120 million unique TCR beta sequences from roughly 190 million T cells. Broader study findings: 87-base-pair reads could not separate some V segments, including TRBV6-2 and TRBV6-3. In a later analysis, TCR beta V- and J-gene trimming was associated with a missense DCLRE1C variant. Highly shared sequence variants in one cluster were likely a sequencing artifact.

13 Jbeta primers and 60 Vbeta primers were used for the PCR. Data came from immunoSEQ multiplex PCR; TCRdb stores just in-frame clones and leaves some out. The sample contains roughly 120,000 clones, approximately 80% of which appear only once. The table lists this clone with a count of one. What it binds is not known. The germline CDR1 and CDR2 sequences are ENHRY and SYGVKD. The CDR3 extends over 13 amino acids. Trimming pared 2 bases from V and 5 bases from J, leaving 9 bases between. This TCR was recovered from a man aged 18 to 30 in good health and CMV-seropositive. The sequencing input was PBMCs. The chain joins TRBV10-3 to TRBJ1-1; D is possibly TRBD1 (5 bases). In nucleotides, the CDR3 is TGTGCCATCAGTGAGCTCCGGGGGACTGAAGCTTTCTTT. Its protein product is CAISELRGTEAFF.